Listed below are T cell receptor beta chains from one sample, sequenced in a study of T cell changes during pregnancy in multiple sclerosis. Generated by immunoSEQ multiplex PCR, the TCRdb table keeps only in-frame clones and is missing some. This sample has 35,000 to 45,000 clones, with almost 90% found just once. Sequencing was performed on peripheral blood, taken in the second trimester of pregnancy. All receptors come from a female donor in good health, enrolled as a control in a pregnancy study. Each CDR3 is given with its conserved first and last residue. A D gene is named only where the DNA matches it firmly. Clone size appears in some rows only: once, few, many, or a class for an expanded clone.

CDR3 DNA: TGTGCCAGCAGGTCAGGGTTAAATACTGAAGCTTTCTTT
CDR3 protein: CASRSGLNTEAFF
D gene: NA
clone size: NA
V gene: TRBV6-1
J gene: TRBJ1-1

CDR3 DNA: TGTGCCTGGGACAGGGAATTGGATGGCTACACCTTC
CDR3 protein: CAWDRELDGYTF
D gene: TRBD1
clone size: NA
V gene: TRBV30
J gene: TRBJ1-2

CDR3 DNA: TGTGCCGTGAGGACAGGGGGCTTCGGTGAAGCTTTCTTT
CDR3 protein: CAVRTGGFGEAFF
D gene: TRBD1
clone size: NA
V gene: TRBV30
J gene: TRBJ1-1

CDR3 DNA: TGCGCCAGCAGCTTGGATTGGACTAGCGGGAAGAATGAGCAGTTCTTC
CDR3 protein: CASSLDWTSGKNEQFF
D gene: TRBD2
clone size: NA
V gene: TRBV5-1
J gene: TRBJ2-1

CDR3 DNA: TGTGCCAGTAGTATCGGAGGAAACAATGAGCAGTTCTTC
CDR3 protein: CASSIGGNNEQFF
D gene: NA
clone size: NA
V gene: TRBV19
J gene: TRBJ2-1

CDR3 DNA: TGTGCCAGTAGTATAGGTGGGGCCGGGAGGACTGAAGCTTTCTTT
CDR3 protein: CASSIGGAGRTEAFF
D gene: NA
clone size: NA
V gene: TRBV19
J gene: TRBJ1-1

CDR3 DNA: TGTGCCAGCTCACCAATAAGACAGGGGGTGGAAGCTTTCTTT
CDR3 protein: CASSPIRQGVEAFF
D gene: TRBD1
clone size: NA
V gene: TRBV18
J gene: TRBJ1-1

CDR3 DNA: TGTGCCAGTCCCGGGACAGGGAAAACACACTCCTACGAGCAGTACTTC
CDR3 protein: CASPGTGKTHSYEQYF
D gene: TRBD1
clone size: once
V gene: TRBV19
J gene: TRBJ2-7

CDR3 DNA: TGTGCCAGCAGCTTAGCGGGGCGCGGGGCAGCTAACTATGGCTACACCTTC
CDR3 protein: CASSLAGRGAANYGYTF
D gene: NA
clone size: NA
V gene: TRBV7-2
J gene: TRBJ1-2

CDR3 DNA: TGTGCCAGCAGCCGAGCCCATTCTCGGAGCCGAGATACGCAGTATTTT
CDR3 protein: CASSRAHSRSRDTQYF
D gene: NA
clone size: NA
V gene: TRBV7-2
J gene: TRBJ2-3

CDR3 DNA: TGTGCCAGCTCCGACTCCATTAACACCGGGGAGCTGTTTTTT
CDR3 protein: CASSDSINTGELFF
D gene: NA
clone size: NA
V gene: TRBV9
J gene: TRBJ2-2

CDR3 DNA: TGTGCCAGCAGTATTCTAGCGGGAGGCAGGGGCACCGGGGAGCTGTTTTTT
CDR3 protein: CASSILAGGRGTGELFF
D gene: TRBD2
clone size: NA
V gene: TRBV7-6
J gene: TRBJ2-2

CDR3 DNA: TGTGCCACCAGCGCAGGGACAGGGCTGTATGGCTACACCTTC
CDR3 protein: CATSAGTGLYGYTF
D gene: TRBD1
clone size: NA
V gene: TRBV15
J gene: TRBJ1-2

CDR3 DNA: TGTGCCAGCAGCTTAGGGAAGTGGGCCGATTCACCCCTCCACTTT
CDR3 protein: CASSLGKWADSPLHF
D gene: NA
clone size: NA
V gene: TRBV7-8
J gene: TRBJ1-6

CDR3 DNA: TGTGCCAGCACCATCAGGGGGCTTAGGACTGAAGCTTTCTTT
CDR3 protein: CASTIRGLRTEAFF
D gene: TRBD1
clone size: few
V gene: TRBV28
J gene: TRBJ1-1

CDR3 DNA: TGTGCCAGCAGTTACTCGAGGTCCTATAATTCACCCCTCCACTTT
CDR3 protein: CASSYSRSYNSPLHF
D gene: NA
clone size: few
V gene: TRBV6-5
J gene: TRBJ1-6

CDR3 DNA: TGTGCCAGCAGATACGGGACTAGCGACCGAGAGACCCAGTACTTC
CDR3 protein: CASRYGTSDRETQYF
D gene: TRBD2
clone size: NA
V gene: TRBV7-9
J gene: TRBJ2-5

CDR3 DNA: TGTGCCAGCAATAAAGGGACAGGGGGCACCTACGAGCAGTACTTC
CDR3 protein: CASNKGTGGTYEQYF
D gene: TRBD1
clone size: NA
V gene: TRBV6-1
J gene: TRBJ2-7

CDR3 DNA: TGTGCCAGCATCAAACCCCGACCGGGAGCAACTAATGAAAAACTGTTTTTT
CDR3 protein: CASIKPRPGATNEKLFF
D gene: NA
clone size: NA
V gene: TRBV2
J gene: TRBJ1-4

CDR3 DNA: TGTGCCACACACTCTGCAGGCGAGGGAGGGTTTTATTCACCCCTCCACTTT
CDR3 protein: CATHSAGEGGFYSPLHF
D gene: NA
clone size: NA
V gene: TRBV10-3
J gene: TRBJ1-6

CDR3 DNA: TGTGCCACCACCCCGGGACAGGGGCGATTTGGGAGCAATCAGCCCCAGCATTTT
CDR3 protein: CATTPGQGRFGSNQPQHF
D gene: TRBD1
clone size: NA
V gene: TRBV19
J gene: TRBJ1-5

CDR3 DNA: TGTGCCAGCAGCTTGGGTTGGACTCAAGAGACCCAGTACTTC
CDR3 protein: CASSLGWTQETQYF
D gene: NA
clone size: NA
V gene: TRBV7-8
J gene: TRBJ2-5

CDR3 DNA: TGTGCCAGCAGCTCGGTAGCGGGAGACGGGTCCTACGAGCAGTACTTC
CDR3 protein: CASSSVAGDGSYEQYF
D gene: TRBD2
clone size: NA
V gene: TRBV7-8
J gene: TRBJ2-7

CDR3 DNA: TGTGCCAGCAGTGAATGGGGGGGGAGCGATACGCAGTATTTT
CDR3 protein: CASSEWGGSDTQYF
D gene: TRBD2
clone size: NA
V gene: TRBV25-1
J gene: TRBJ2-3

CDR3 DNA: TGTGCCAGCAGGCAGGGGCCGCTCGGTGGGGCCAACGTCCTGACTTTC
CDR3 protein: CASRQGPLGGANVLTF
D gene: NA
clone size: once
V gene: TRBV2
J gene: TRBJ2-6

CDR3 DNA: TGTGCCAGCAGTTCCCTGGCCTCTAATCAGCCCCAGCATTTT
CDR3 protein: CASSSLASNQPQHF
D gene: NA
clone size: NA
V gene: TRBV6-5
J gene: TRBJ1-5

CDR3 DNA: TGTGCCAGCAGGGGACTAAACACCGGGGAGCTGTTTTTT
CDR3 protein: CASRGLNTGELFF
D gene: TRBD2
clone size: NA
V gene: TRBV6-4
J gene: TRBJ2-2

CDR3 DNA: TGTGCCAGCAGCTTCGGGACAGGGGGCCTTAGCTCCTATAATTCACCCCTCCACTTT
CDR3 protein: CASSFGTGGLSSYNSPLHF
D gene: TRBD1
clone size: NA
V gene: TRBV13
J gene: TRBJ1-6

CDR3 DNA: TGTGCCAGCTCTCCGGAGGGTATCCTGAACACTGAAGCTTTCTTT
CDR3 protein: CASSPEGILNTEAFF
D gene: NA
clone size: NA
V gene: TRBV18
J gene: TRBJ1-1

CDR3 DNA: TGTGCCAGCAGCCAAGAAAGATATGGACTAGCAGAGGATACGCAGTATTTT
CDR3 protein: CASSQERYGLAEDTQYF
D gene: TRBD2
clone size: once
V gene: TRBV14
J gene: TRBJ2-3

CDR3 DNA: TGTGCCAGCAGTTTATGGCACAAAATGAACACTGAAGCTTTCTTT
CDR3 protein: CASSLWHKMNTEAFF
D gene: NA
clone size: NA
V gene: TRBV28
J gene: TRBJ1-1

CDR3 DNA: TGTGCCAGCGTCGACCGGGGAACTATCTATGGCTACACCTTC
CDR3 protein: CASVDRGTIYGYTF
D gene: NA
clone size: NA
V gene: TRBV2
J gene: TRBJ1-2

CDR3 DNA: TGTGCTAGTGGTTTGGAAAATCGGGAGCAGTACTTC
CDR3 protein: CASGLENREQYF
D gene: NA
clone size: NA
V gene: TRBV12-5
J gene: TRBJ2-7

CDR3 DNA: TGTGCCAGCAGCCCGGGTCCTCTTCAGCCCCAGCATTTT
CDR3 protein: CASSPGPLQPQHF
D gene: NA
clone size: NA
V gene: TRBV11-3
J gene: TRBJ1-5

CDR3 DNA: TGTGCCAGCAGCTTAGTCCCGCGCTACGAGCAGTACTTC
CDR3 protein: CASSLVPRYEQYF
D gene: NA
clone size: NA
V gene: TRBV7-6
J gene: TRBJ2-7

CDR3 DNA: TGTGCCAGCAGTTCTGGCGGCAGCGGAGGCCGCTACGAGCAGTACTTC
CDR3 protein: CASSSGGSGGRYEQYF
D gene: NA
clone size: NA
V gene: TRBV5-4
J gene: TRBJ2-7

CDR3 DNA: TGCAGCGTTGCTCCGGGGAGTGAAGCTTTCTTT
CDR3 protein: CSVAPGSEAFF
D gene: NA
clone size: NA
V gene: TRBV29-1
J gene: TRBJ1-1

CDR3 DNA: TGTGCCAGCAGCAATCGGGGAAACACCATATATTTT
CDR3 protein: CASSNRGNTIYF
D gene: NA
clone size: NA
V gene: TRBV2
J gene: TRBJ1-3

CDR3 DNA: TGTGCCAGTAGAAACAGCGGGAGGCAGACGGAGCAGTTCTTC
CDR3 protein: CASRNSGRQTEQFF
D gene: TRBD2
clone size: NA
V gene: TRBV19
J gene: TRBJ2-1

CDR3 DNA: TGTGCCTGGAGCCAAAAAAACGTCGCAGGGACAGGCACTGAAGCTTTCTTT
CDR3 protein: CAWSQKNVAGTGTEAFF
D gene: TRBD1
clone size: once
V gene: TRBV30
J gene: TRBJ1-1

CDR3 DNA: TGTGCCATCAGTGACCCTAAAGCGGGGGGAAACACCGGGGAGCTGTTTTTT
CDR3 protein: CAISDPKAGGNTGELFF
D gene: TRBD2
clone size: NA
V gene: TRBV10-3
J gene: TRBJ2-2

CDR3 DNA: TGTGCCATCAGTCCAGGACAGCAAAACAATGAGCAGTTCTTC
CDR3 protein: CAISPGQQNNEQFF
D gene: NA
clone size: NA
V gene: TRBV10-3
J gene: TRBJ2-1

CDR3 DNA: TGTGCCAGCAGCTCACATCCGGGACTTTCTGACGAGCAGTACTTC
CDR3 protein: CASSSHPGLSDEQYF
D gene: NA
clone size: NA
V gene: TRBV5-4
J gene: TRBJ2-7

CDR3 DNA: TGTGCCAGCAGCTTAGCGGGACACAGCACAGATACGCAGTATTTT
CDR3 protein: CASSLAGHSTDTQYF
D gene: NA
clone size: NA
V gene: TRBV7-2
J gene: TRBJ2-3

CDR3 DNA: TGTGCCAGCAGCCCCCGGGGGGGTATACAGACCCAGTACTTC
CDR3 protein: CASSPRGGIQTQYF
D gene: TRBD2
clone size: NA
V gene: TRBV11-3
J gene: TRBJ2-5

CDR3 DNA: TGCGCCAGCAGGCGCCGGGGGGCGCTGGACACCGGGGAGCTGTTTTTT
CDR3 protein: CASRRRGALDTGELFF
D gene: NA
clone size: NA
V gene: TRBV5-1
J gene: TRBJ2-2

CDR3 DNA: TGTGCCAGTAGTTCGGGACCGACGGGGGGGGTAGGCAATCAGCCCCAGCATTTT
CDR3 protein: CASSSGPTGGVGNQPQHF
D gene: NA
clone size: NA
V gene: TRBV19
J gene: TRBJ1-5

CDR3 DNA: TGTGCCAGCACCCCCACAGGGGTGGGATATGAGCAGTTCTTC
CDR3 protein: CASTPTGVGYEQFF
D gene: TRBD1
clone size: NA
V gene: TRBV27
J gene: TRBJ2-1

CDR3 DNA: TGTGCCAGCAGTGGGGGACTAGCCACAGATACGCAGTATTTT
CDR3 protein: CASSGGLATDTQYF
D gene: TRBD2
clone size: NA
V gene: TRBV6-1
J gene: TRBJ2-3

CDR3 DNA: TGTGCCAGCAGCCGACTAGCGGGGGGTTACGAGTACCAAGAGACCCAGTACTTC
CDR3 protein: CASSRLAGGYEYQETQYF
D gene: TRBD2
clone size: NA
V gene: TRBV7-9
J gene: TRBJ2-5

CDR3 DNA: TGTGCCAGCCGGGGCAGGGGTAAGGGAGAGACCCAGTACTTC
CDR3 protein: CASRGRGKGETQYF
D gene: NA
clone size: NA
V gene: TRBV19
J gene: TRBJ2-5